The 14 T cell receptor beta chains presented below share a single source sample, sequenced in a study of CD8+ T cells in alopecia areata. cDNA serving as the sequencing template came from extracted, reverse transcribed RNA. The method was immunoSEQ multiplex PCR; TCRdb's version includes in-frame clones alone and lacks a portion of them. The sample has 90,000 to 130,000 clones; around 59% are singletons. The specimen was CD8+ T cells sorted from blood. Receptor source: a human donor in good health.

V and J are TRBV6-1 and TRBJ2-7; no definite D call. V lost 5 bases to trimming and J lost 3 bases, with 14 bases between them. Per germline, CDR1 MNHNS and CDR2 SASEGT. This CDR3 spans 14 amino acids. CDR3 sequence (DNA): TGTGCCAGCAGTTATTCCCCGGTTAACTACGAGCAGTACTTC. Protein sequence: CASSYSPVNYEQYF.

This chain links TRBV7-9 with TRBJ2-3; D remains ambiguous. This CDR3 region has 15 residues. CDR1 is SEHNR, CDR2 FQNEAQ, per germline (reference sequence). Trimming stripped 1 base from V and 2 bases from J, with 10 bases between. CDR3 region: CASSLEGSPTDTQYF. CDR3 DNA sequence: TGTGCCAGCAGCTTAGAGGGAAGCCCCACAGATACGCAGTATTTT.

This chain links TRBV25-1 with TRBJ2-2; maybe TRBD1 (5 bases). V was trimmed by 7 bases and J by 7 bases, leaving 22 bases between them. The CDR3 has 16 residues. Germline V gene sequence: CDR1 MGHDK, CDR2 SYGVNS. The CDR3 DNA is TGTGCCAGCACCCCCTCCGGCAGGGTTTCGAGCGGGGAGCTGTTTTTT. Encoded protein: CASTPSGRVSSGELFF. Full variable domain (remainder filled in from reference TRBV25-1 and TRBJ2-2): EADIYQTPRYLVIGTGKKITLECSQTMGHDKMYWYQQDPGMELHLIHYSYGVNSTEKGDLSSESTVSRIRTEHFPLTLESARPSHTSQYLCASTPSGRVSSGELFFGEGSRLTVL.

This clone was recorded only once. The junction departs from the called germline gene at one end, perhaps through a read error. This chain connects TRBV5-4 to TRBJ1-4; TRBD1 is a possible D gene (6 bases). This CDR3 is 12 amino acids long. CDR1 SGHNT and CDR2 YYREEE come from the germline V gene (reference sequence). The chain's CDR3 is CASSWGPSTEVF. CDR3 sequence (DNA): TGTGCCAGCAGCTGGGGGCCCTCGACAGAGGTTTTT.

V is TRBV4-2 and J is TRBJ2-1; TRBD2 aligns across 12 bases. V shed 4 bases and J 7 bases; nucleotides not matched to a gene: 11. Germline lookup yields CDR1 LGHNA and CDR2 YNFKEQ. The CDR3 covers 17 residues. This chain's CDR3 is CASSPQASGGAGNEQFF. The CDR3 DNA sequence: TGTGCCAGCAGCCCCCAGGCTAGCGGGGGGGCCGGTAATGAGCAGTTCTTC.

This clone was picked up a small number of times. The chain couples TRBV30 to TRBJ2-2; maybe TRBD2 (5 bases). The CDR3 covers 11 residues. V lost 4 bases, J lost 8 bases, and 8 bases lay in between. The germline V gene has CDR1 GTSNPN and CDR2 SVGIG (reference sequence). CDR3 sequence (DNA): TGTGCCTGGACCTCGGGAGGGGAGCTGTTTTTT. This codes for CAWTSGGELFF.

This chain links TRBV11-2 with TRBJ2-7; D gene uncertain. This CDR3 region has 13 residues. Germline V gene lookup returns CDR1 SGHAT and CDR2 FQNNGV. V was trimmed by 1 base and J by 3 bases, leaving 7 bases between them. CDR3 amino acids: CASSLVTLYEQYF. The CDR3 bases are TGTGCCAGCAGCTTAGTTACACTCTACGAGCAGTACTTC.

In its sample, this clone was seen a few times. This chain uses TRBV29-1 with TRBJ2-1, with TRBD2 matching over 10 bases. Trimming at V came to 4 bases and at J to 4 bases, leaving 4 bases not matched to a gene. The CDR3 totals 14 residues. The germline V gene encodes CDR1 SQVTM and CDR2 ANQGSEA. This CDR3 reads CSVVGLARYNEQFF. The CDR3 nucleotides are TGCAGCGTTGTGGGACTAGCGAGGTACAATGAGCAGTTCTTC.

CDR3 nucleotide sequence: TGTGCCAGCAGTTCTCGGGGGCCCCAAGAGACCCAGTACTTC. Protein product: CASSSRGPQETQYF. J is TRBJ2-5 and V is TRBV27, with D possibly called TRBD1 or TRBD2 (6 bases each). The CDR3 sequence is 14 residues long. Germline-derived CDR1 and CDR2 are MNHEY and SMNVEV (reference sequence). The V and J ends lost 4 bases and 1 base respectively, with 10 bases between them.

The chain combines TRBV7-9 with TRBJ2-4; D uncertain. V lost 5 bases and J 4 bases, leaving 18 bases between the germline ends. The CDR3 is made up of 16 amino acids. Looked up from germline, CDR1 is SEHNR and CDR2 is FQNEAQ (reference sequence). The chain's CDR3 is CASSPSFGTVKNIQYF. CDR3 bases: TGTGCCAGCAGCCCATCCTTCGGTACGGTTAAAAACATTCAGTACTTC.

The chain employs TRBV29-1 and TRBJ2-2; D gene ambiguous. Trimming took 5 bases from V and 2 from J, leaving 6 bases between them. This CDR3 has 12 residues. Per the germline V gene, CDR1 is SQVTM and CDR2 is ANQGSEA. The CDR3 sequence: CSVLGNTGELFF. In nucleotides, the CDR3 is TGCAGCGTTTTAGGCAACACCGGGGAGCTGTTTTTT.

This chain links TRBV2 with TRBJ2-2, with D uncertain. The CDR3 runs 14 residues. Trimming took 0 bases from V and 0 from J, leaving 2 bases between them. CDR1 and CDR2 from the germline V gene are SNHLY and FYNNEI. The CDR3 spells CASSEAPNTGELFF. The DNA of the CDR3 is TGTGCCAGCAGTGAAGCCCCGAACACCGGGGAGCTGTTTTTT. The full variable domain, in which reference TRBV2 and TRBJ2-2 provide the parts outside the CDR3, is EPEVTQTPSHQVTQMGQEVILRCVPISNHLYFYWYRQILGQKVEFLVSFYNNEISEKSEIFDDQFSVERPDGSNFTLKIRSTKLEDSAMYFCASSEAPNTGELFFGEGSRLTVL.

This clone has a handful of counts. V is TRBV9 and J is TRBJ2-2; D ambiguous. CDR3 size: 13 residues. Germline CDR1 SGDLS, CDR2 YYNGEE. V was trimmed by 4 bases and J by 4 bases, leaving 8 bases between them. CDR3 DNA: TGTGCCAGCAGCTCGTCGACCACCGGGGAGCTGTTTTTT. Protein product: CASSSSTTGELFF.

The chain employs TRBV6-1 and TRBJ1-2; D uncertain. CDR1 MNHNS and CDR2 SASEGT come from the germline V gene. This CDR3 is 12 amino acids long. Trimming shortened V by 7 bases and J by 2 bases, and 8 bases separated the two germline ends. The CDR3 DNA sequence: TGTGCCAGCAACGGGCAGAACTATGGCTACACCTTC. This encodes CASNGQNYGYTF.